One and the same sample provided the 20 T cell receptor beta chains below, sequenced in a study of shared clonotypes between healthy human individuals. TCRdb keeps only in-frame clones here, not all; method: immunoSEQ multiplex PCR. The sample has 400,000 to 550,000 clones, roughly 78% seen once. Sequencing was performed on PBMCs. These TCRs come from a woman aged 40 to 55 in good health. Some clones in this sample may be carry-over from other donors' samples.

This clone has just one count. The junction does not match germline at one end; this may be a read error. The chain employs TRBV7-7 and TRBJ2-3; 8 bases agree with TRBD1. The length of the CDR3 is 16 residues. CDR1 and CDR2 (germline): SSHAT, FNYEAQ (reference sequence). This CDR3 reads CASSLGGDRGTDTQYF. The CDR3 nucleotides read TGTGCTAGCAGCTTAGGCGGAGACAGGGGAACAGATACGCAGTATTTT.

This chain uses TRBV10-3 with TRBJ1-2; D is ambiguous. The CDR3 covers 12 residues. Germline V gene sequence: CDR1 ENHRY, CDR2 SYGVKD. The germline V and J ends were trimmed by 4 bases and 7 bases, with 10 bases remaining between them. The CDR3 region has the DNA TGTGCCATCAGTGGAGATTCGGGTGGCTACACCTTC. Translated: CAISGDSGGYTF.

The chain joins TRBV30 to TRBJ2-1, with D possibly TRBD1 on 5 matching bases. Germline V CDR1 and CDR2: GTSNPN, SVGIG (reference sequence). This CDR3 contains 17 residues. V was pared by 2 bases and J by 4 bases, with 21 bases between. The CDR3 nucleotides read TGTGCCTGGAGTAGGGTAGGGGCAGGGCCCTTTTACAATGAGCAGTTCTTC. Translated, it gives CAWSRVGAGPFYNEQFF.

The chain recombines TRBV18 with TRBJ1-4; D not resolved. V lost 2 bases and J 5 bases, leaving 9 bases between the germline ends. The CDR3 is 14 residues long. Germline CDR1 reads KGHSH; CDR2 reads LQKENI. The CDR3 DNA follows: TGTGCCAGCTCACCAACGAATTCGAATGAAAAACTGTTTTTT. As protein: CASSPTNSNEKLFF.

The V gene is TRBV19, the J gene TRBJ2-7, with 9 bases fitting TRBD1. This CDR3 is 15 amino acids long. The junction had 8 bases not matched to a gene; V was cut back by 5 bases and J by 3 bases. CDR1 is LNHDA, CDR2 SQIVND, per germline (reference sequence). CDR3 residues: CASSPQGQGSYEQYF. The CDR3 nucleotides are TGTGCCAGTAGTCCCCAGGGACAGGGAAGCTACGAGCAGTACTTC. Based on the CDR3 plus reference TRBV19 and TRBJ2-7, the full variable domain is DGGITQSPKYLFRKEGQNVTLSCEQNLNHDAMYWYRQDPGQGLRLIYYSQIVNDFQKGDIAEGYSVSREKKESFPLTVTSAQKNPTAFYLCASSPQGQGSYEQYFGPGTRLTVT.

Only one count was recorded for this clone. V is TRBV18 and J is TRBJ2-2; weak D call: TRBD1 (6 bases). V was trimmed by 6 bases and J by 6 bases, leaving 20 bases between them. CDR1 is KGHSH, CDR2 LQKENI, per germline. This CDR3 region has 16 residues. The chain's CDR3 is CASSPNRVGTSGELFF. The CDR3 bases are TGTGCCAGCTCGCCCAACAGGGTGGGGACGTCCGGGGAGCTGTTTTTT.

V gene TRBV5-5 combines with J gene TRBJ2-1; a weak D match, TRBD1 (6 bases). This CDR3 is 15 amino acids long. Germline V gene lookup returns CDR1 SGHKS and CDR2 YYEKEE (reference sequence). V lost 4 bases, J lost 3 bases, and 14 bases lay in between. CDR3 bases: TGTGCCAGCAGCCCGGACAGCCCGGACTACAATGAGCAGTTCTTC. Translation: CASSPDSPDYNEQFF.

The gene calls are TRBV7-2 and TRBJ2-3; D not certain. The CDR3 runs 16 residues. Trimming took 5 bases from V and 1 from J, leaving 16 bases between them. The germline V gene has CDR1 SGHTA and CDR2 FQGNSA. CDR3 sequence: CASSLGYAIGTDTQYF. CDR3 nucleotides: TGTGCCAGCAGCCTCGGCTATGCTATAGGCACAGATACGCAGTATTTT.

In DNA form, the CDR3 reads TGTGCCAGCAGCCCACAGGGGTCCGGGGCCAACGTCCTGACTTTC. Translated, it gives CASSPQGSGANVLTF. The gene calls are TRBV5-4 and TRBJ2-6, with 7 nucleotides matching TRBD1. Per germline, CDR1 SGHNT and CDR2 YYREEE (reference sequence). With V trimmed by 4 bases and J by 4 bases, 5 bases remained unmatched. This CDR3 region has 15 residues.

The rearrangement links TRBV2 to TRBJ2-7; 9 bases are shared with TRBD1. The CDR3 runs 12 residues. Per germline, CDR1 SNHLY and CDR2 FYNNEI. With 11 bases clipped from V and 7 bases from J, the junction kept 9 bases outside the gene matches. The CDR3 loop is CAGGDRVAEQYF. CDR3 coding DNA: TGTGCCGGGGGGGACAGGGTGGCAGAGCAGTACTTC.

The CDR3 loop reads CASSLVGDRARTSAEQFF. Written as DNA, the CDR3 is TGTGCCAGCAGCTTGGTCGGGGACCGAGCCCGGACTAGCGCTGAGCAGTTCTTC. The chain carries TRBV5-4 and TRBJ2-1, with TRBD2 matching 9 bases. The CDR3 sequence is 18 residues long. Per the germline V gene, CDR1 is SGHNT and CDR2 is YYREEE (reference sequence). The J segment lost 9 bases and the V segment lost 0 bases, leaving 16 bases of the junction unmatched.

This clone was observed a single time. The chain recombines TRBV7-2 with TRBJ1-2; 7 bases agree with TRBD1. After removal of 5 bases from V and 6 bases from J, the junction contained 15 bases not matched to a gene. CDR1 is SGHTA, CDR2 FQGNSA, per germline. This CDR3 has 16 amino acids. The CDR3 protein is CASSPSGDDRAHGYTF. The DNA of the CDR3 is TGTGCCAGCAGCCCTTCTGGGGATGACAGGGCCCATGGCTACACCTTC.

V gene TRBV5-1 combines with J gene TRBJ2-1, with D unresolved. Germline V CDR1 and CDR2: SGHRS, YFSETQ. Trimming left V 3 bases short and J 6 bases short, with 10 bases between. The CDR3 totals 13 residues. This CDR3 is CASSSGQSNEQFF. DNA of the CDR3: TGCGCCAGCAGCTCGGGCCAGAGCAATGAGCAGTTCTTC.

This clone has just a few counts. V and J are TRBV5-4 and TRBJ2-1; D may be TRBD2 (6 bases). V dropped 3 bases and J dropped 7 bases, with 11 bases sitting between them. This CDR3 comprises 13 residues. Germline V gene lookup returns CDR1 SGHNT and CDR2 YYREEE (reference sequence). CDR3 DNA: TGTGCCAGCAGCTGGGACTCGGGGAATGAGCAGTTCTTC. Its protein is CASSWDSGNEQFF. Looking up the rest from reference TRBV5-4 and TRBJ2-1 gives the full variable domain: ETGVTQSPTHLIKTRGQQVTLRCSSQSGHNTVSWYQQALGQGPQFIFQYYREEENGRGNFPPRFSGLQFPNYSSELNVNALELDDSALYLCASSWDSGNEQFFGPGTRLTVL.

This sequence joins TRBV20-1 and TRBJ1-5; the D gene is possibly TRBD1 (5 bases). Trimming cost V 6 bases and J 6 bases, with 9 bases left between them. Germline CDR1 reads DFQATT; CDR2 reads SNEGSKA (reference sequence). The CDR3 extends over 11 amino acids. For the CDR3, the DNA is TGCAGTGCCGCCGGGGGTCAGCCCCAGCATTTT. This translates into CSAAGGQPQHF.

This clone was recorded a few times. The chain employs TRBV10-2 and TRBJ1-2; D unclear. The ends were cut back, 5 bases at V and 6 bases at J, with 7 bases in the middle. The CDR3 sequence is 11 residues long. CDR1 is WSHSY and CDR2 is SAAADI in the germline V gene. The CDR3 DNA sequence: TGCGCCAGCAGTCGTCAGGATGGCTACACCTTC. This translates into CASSRQDGYTF.

J is TRBJ1-2 and V is TRBV19; 8 bases line up with TRBD1. Germline-derived CDR1 and CDR2 are LNHDA and SQIVND (reference sequence). V lost 10 bases and J lost 5; bases outside the gene matches: 9. The CDR3 has 13 amino acids. CDR3 residues: CAIKDRGLYGYTF. The CDR3 DNA sequence: TGTGCCATAAAAGACAGGGGCTTGTATGGCTACACCTTC.

This rearrangement joins TRBV27 to TRBJ2-2, with 9 positions matching TRBD1. This CDR3 comprises 15 residues. Germline values: CDR1 MNHEY, CDR2 SMNVEV (reference sequence). Trimming cost V 5 bases and J 5 bases; bases outside gene matches: 6. The CDR3 region is CASSTGTGWTGELFF. The CDR3 nucleotides are TGTGCCAGCAGTACCGGGACAGGGTGGACCGGGGAGCTGTTTTTT.

The chain employs TRBV10-1 and TRBJ2-3; 7 positions agree with TRBD1. The trim removed 3 bases at V and 2 bases at J, leaving 5 bases unmatched. The CDR3 sequence is 15 residues long. Germline V gene data show CDR1 as WNHNN and CDR2 as SYGVQD (reference sequence). As DNA, the CDR3 is TGCGCCAGCAGTGATGGGACAGCGCACACAGATACGCAGTATTTT. It encodes CASSDGTAHTDTQYF.

The chain recombines TRBV14 with TRBJ2-3, with D maybe TRBD2 (6 bases). Deletions cut 1 base from V and 1 base from J, with 9 bases between. Germline assignment: CDR1 SGHDN and CDR2 FVKESK. The CDR3 consists of 15 residues. The CDR3 DNA reads as TGTGCCAGCAGCCAAGGGGGGGTGTGCACAGATACGCAGTATTTT. This encodes CASSQGGVCTDTQYF.